The 27 T cell receptor beta chains below come from one sample, sequenced in a study of beta chain features in type 1 diabetes. The investigators reverse transcribed all of the isolated RNA, so they sequenced expressed TCRB transcripts. Method: immunoSEQ multiplex PCR; TCRdb's copy keeps in-frame clones and lacks some. The data hold under 550,000 clones, with about an eighth observed a single time. Material: naive CD4+ T cells from blood. The receptors derive from a woman under 30 in good health.

V is TRBV5-1 and J is TRBJ1-1; D uncertain. V lost 4 bases, J lost 5 bases, and 15 bases lay in between. CDR1 is SGHRS and CDR2 is YFSETQ in the germline V gene. The CDR3 consists of 14 residues. The CDR3 DNA is TGCGCCAGCAGCCCTACAACCAAAACTACTGAAGCTTTCTTT. Translated, it gives CASSPTTKTTEAFF.

Only a few counts were recorded for this clone. The gene calls are TRBV6-1 and TRBJ1-5; D possibly corresponds to TRBD1 (6 bases). Germline V lookup: CDR1 MNHNS, CDR2 SASEGT. The CDR3 spans 12 residues. Trimming stripped 10 bases from V and 2 bases from J, with 9 bases between. The CDR3 reads CAIQGGNQPQHF. CDR3 in DNA: TGTGCCATACAGGGTGGCAATCAGCCCCAGCATTTT.

This clone was counted between two and nine times. The gene calls are TRBV4-2 and TRBJ2-3; perhaps TRBD2 as D (5 bases). The V end was cut by 2 bases, the J end by 3 bases, with 6 bases between. Germline lookup yields CDR1 LGHNA and CDR2 YNFKEQ. The CDR3 loop spans 13 amino acids. The CDR3 is CASSQTSTDTQYF. The CDR3 DNA is TGTGCCAGCAGCCAAACTAGTACAGATACGCAGTATTTT.

In this sample, this clone turned up a few times. The rearrangement joins TRBV6-6 to TRBJ2-7, with 12 nucleotides matching TRBD2. With 2 bases clipped from V and 1 base from J, the junction kept 0 bases outside the gene matches. CDR1 is MNHNY and CDR2 is SVGAGI in the germline V gene (reference sequence). The CDR3 is 15 amino acids. The CDR3 nucleotides are TGTGCCAGCAGTTACGGACTAGCGGGGTCCTACGAGCAGTACTTC. Its translation: CASSYGLAGSYEQYF.

This clone was observed a handful of times. The chain has TRBV18 and TRBJ1-1; 7 nucleotides match TRBD1. J lost 0 bases, V lost 0 bases, and 1 base had no gene match. The germline V gene has CDR1 KGHSH and CDR2 LQKENI. This CDR3 has 15 residues. Written as DNA, the CDR3 is TGTGCCAGCTCACCACCGGGACAGATGAACACTGAAGCTTTCTTT. Its translation: CASSPPGQMNTEAFF.

In this sample, this clone turned up a few times. The rearrangement uses TRBV21-1 and TRBJ2-7; the table gives TRBD2 as D, unverified against the DNA. TRBV21-1 is deemed a pseudogene. The CDR3 sequence is 13 residues long. CDR3 sequence reads: CASSRPGRYEQYV. The CDR3 coding sequence is TGTGCCAGCAGCAGGCCAGGGAGGTACGAGCAGTACGTC.

This chain links TRBV14 with TRBJ2-7; 11 bases align to TRBD1. This CDR3 comprises 15 residues. The germline V gene has CDR1 SGHDN and CDR2 FVKESK. The J segment lost 9 bases and the V segment lost 2 bases, leaving 9 bases of the junction unmatched. CDR3 nucleotides: TGTGCCAGCAGCCAACTTCGGGACAGGGGGTTCGTGCAGTACTTC. Encoded protein: CASSQLRDRGFVQYF.

V usage is TRBV4-3 and J usage is TRBJ2-1, with 8 bases identical to TRBD1. The CDR3 totals 15 residues. Unmatched junction bases numbered 7, after V lost 1 base and J lost 8 bases. Germline CDR1 is LGHNA and CDR2 is YSLEER. CDR3 in DNA: TGCGCCAGCAGCCAAGGGGACAGGCCCTTATATGAGCAGTTCTTC. It translates to CASSQGDRPLYEQFF.

The genes are TRBV7-9 and TRBJ1-2; possible D gene TRBD1, 5 bases. This CDR3 has 15 amino acids. V lost 5 bases and J 3 bases, leaving 16 bases between the germline ends. The V gene's germline CDR1 is SEHNR and CDR2 FQNEAQ (reference sequence). This CDR3 is CASSVKKGPDYGYTF. The CDR3 DNA reads as TGTGCCAGCAGCGTTAAGAAGGGGCCGGACTATGGCTACACCTTC.

This clone was recorded a few times. The chain combines TRBV2 with TRBJ2-5; D gene unclear. Trimming took 6 bases from V and 4 from J, leaving 9 bases between them. The CDR3 length is 12 residues. Per the germline V gene, CDR1 is SNHLY and CDR2 is FYNNEI. The CDR3 DNA reads TGTGCCAGCAGAGGAGAGACAGAGACCCAGTACTTC. Translating it yields CASRGETETQYF.

The chain combines TRBV19 with TRBJ2-7; the D gene is possibly TRBD1 (7 bases). Per the germline V gene, CDR1 is LNHDA and CDR2 is SQIVND (reference sequence). The CDR3 contains 15 residues. The V and J ends lost 6 bases and 6 bases respectively, with 21 bases between them. The chain's CDR3 is CASSEGQWRVSEQYF. Written as DNA, the CDR3 is TGTGCCAGTAGCGAGGGACAGTGGAGGGTTAGCGAGCAGTACTTC.

The rearrangement joins TRBV4-1 to TRBJ1-1, with 8 bases identical to TRBD1. Germline CDR1 is MGHRA and CDR2 is YSYEKL. Trimming cost V 4 bases and J 6 bases; bases outside gene matches: 4. The CDR3 loop spans 13 amino acids. The CDR3 loop is CASSRGQGPEAFF. Here the CDR3 DNA reads TGCGCCAGCAGCCGAGGACAGGGCCCTGAAGCTTTCTTT.

The chain recombines TRBV29-1 with TRBJ2-5; possibly TRBD2 for D (6 bases). This CDR3 has 12 amino acids. Germline values: CDR1 SQVTM, CDR2 ANQGSEA. The CDR3 DNA reads TGCAGTGCCTTCGACCGGGGGGAGACCCAGTACTTC. Protein product: CSAFDRGETQYF. The full variable domain, rest sourced from reference TRBV29-1 and TRBJ2-5, is SAVISQKPSRDICQRGTSLTIQCQVDSQVTMMFWYRQQPGQSLTLIATANQGSEATYESGFVIDKFPISRPNLTFSTLTVSNMSPEDSSIYLCSAFDRGETQYFGPGTRLLVL.

V is TRBV29-1 and J is TRBJ2-1; 12 positions match TRBD1. The germline CDR1 and CDR2 sequences are SQVTM and ANQGSEA. The V and J ends lost 2 bases and 15 bases, in that order; junction bases with no gene match: 17. The CDR3 consists of 16 residues. DNA of the CDR3: TGCAGCGTTGAAACTTTGACCGGGACAGGGGGCTTCCTGCTGTTCTTC. Translating it yields CSVETLTGTGGFLLFF.

The rearrangement uses TRBV2 and TRBJ2-5; the D is unclear. The germline V gene has CDR1 SNHLY and CDR2 FYNNEI. V lost 8 bases to trimming and J lost 2 bases, with 6 bases between them. The CDR3 sequence is 11 residues long. The CDR3 sequence: CASVVQETQYF. The CDR3 DNA sequence: TGTGCCAGCGTGGTTCAAGAGACCCAGTACTTC.

The chain couples TRBV10-3 to TRBJ2-3; D is possibly TRBD2 (6 bases). CDR3 length: 16 amino acids. Between the trimmed V and J ends, which lost 5 bases and 4 bases, there was a span of 19 bases. The germline gives CDR1 ENHRY, CDR2 SYGVKD. The CDR3 nucleotides read TGTGCCATCAGTCATCCCGGGAGTAGTATCGCAGATACGCAGTATTTT. It encodes CAISHPGSSIADTQYF.

This clone has only a few counts. This chain uses TRBV6-6 with TRBJ2-1; D assignment may be TRBD1 or TRBD2 (5 bases each). The CDR3 has 15 amino acids. V was cut by 5 bases and J by 8 bases, with 19 bases left in between. CDR1 is MNHNY and CDR2 is SVGAGI in the germline V gene (reference sequence). CDR3 sequence: CASSPKGKGTYEQFF. As DNA, the CDR3 is TGTGCCAGCAGTCCCAAGGGTAAGGGGACGTATGAGCAGTTCTTC.

This clone was seen a handful of times. The V and J genes are TRBV28 and TRBJ2-4; TRBD2 might be the D (6 bases). This CDR3 is 11 amino acids long. Germline CDR1 reads MDHEN; CDR2 reads SYDVKM. Here the CDR3 DNA reads TGTACCAAGGGAGGCCTTAACATTCAGTACTTC. This sequence encodes CTKGGLNIQYF.

Only a few counts were recorded for this clone. The rearrangement uses TRBV9 and TRBJ1-1; a weak D match, TRBD1 (6 bases). Germline CDR1 and CDR2: SGDLS and YYNGEE. CDR3 size: 15 residues. V shed 4 bases and J shed 6 bases, with 19 bases lying between them. In nucleotides, the CDR3 is TGTGCCAGCAGCCCCCGGACAGTGAGGGGCCCTGAAGCTTTCTTT. Its translation is CASSPRTVRGPEAFF.

There are many counts of this clone. A junction end diverges from the germline sequence, so it may reflect a read error. The V call is TRBV14, the J call TRBJ2-5, with 8 positions matching TRBD2. Germline CDR1 SGHDN, CDR2 FVKESK. The length of the CDR3 is 13 residues. CDR3 DNA: TGTGCCAGCAGCCAAGGTACTAGCGGTAGCCGTGACTTC. Amino acid sequence: CASSQGTSGSRDF.

This clone has a handful of counts. The rearrangement links TRBV25-1 to TRBJ1-1, with D perhaps TRBD1 (5 bases). V gave up 6 bases and J gave up 3 bases, with 5 bases separating them. Germline V gene sequence: CDR1 MGHDK, CDR2 SYGVNS. This CDR3 is 11 amino acids long. Written as DNA, the CDR3 is TGTGCCAGCAGAGGGGACACTGAAGCTTTCTTT. It translates to CASRGDTEAFF.

V is TRBV28 and J is TRBJ2-1, with TRBD2 matching over 7 bases. Germline V CDR1 and CDR2: MDHEN, SYDVKM. The CDR3 consists of 15 residues. J was trimmed by 10 bases and V by 8 bases; bases with no gene match: 17. CDR3 nucleotides: TGTGCCAGCGGGGGACTATTAGACTGGACGGAGGAGCAGTTCTTC. Encoded protein: CASGGLLDWTEEQFF.

The chain uses TRBV2 and TRBJ2-2; D is uncertain. Germline V gene data show CDR1 as SNHLY and CDR2 as FYNNEI. This CDR3 contains 12 residues. The V end lost 9 bases, the J end lost 2 bases, and 7 bases lay between the germline ends. The CDR3 sequence: CASNYNTGELFF. The DNA of the CDR3 is TGTGCCAGTAACTATAACACCGGGGAGCTGTTTTTT.

The chain recombines TRBV6-6 with TRBJ2-5; 10 nucleotides line up with TRBD1. After removal of 6 bases from V and 5 bases from J, the junction contained 6 bases not matched to a gene. The germline V gene has CDR1 MNHNY and CDR2 SVGAGI (reference sequence). This CDR3 contains 14 residues. This CDR3 reads CASRRQGAGETQYF. The DNA for the CDR3 is TGTGCCAGCAGGCGACAGGGGGCGGGTGAGACCCAGTACTTC.

This rearrangement joins TRBV2 to TRBJ2-7, with D unresolved. Germline CDR1 is SNHLY and CDR2 is FYNNEI. Trimming took 1 base from V and 3 from J, leaving 13 bases between them. This CDR3 region has 15 residues. CDR3 nucleotides: TGTGCCAGCAGTGAAGGCGTTCGTGAGAGCTACGAGCAGTACGTC. Translating gives CASSEGVRESYEQYV.

The chain has TRBV7-2 and TRBJ1-2; 7 nucleotides align to TRBD1. Germline V gives CDR1 SGHTA, CDR2 FQGNSA. The CDR3 is made up of 14 amino acids. Trimming took 4 bases from V and 4 from J; bases not matched to a gene: 6. The CDR3 spells CASSSQGQIYGYTF. The CDR3 nucleotides are TGTGCCAGCAGCTCTCAGGGACAGATCTATGGCTACACCTTC.

This chain links TRBV7-9 with TRBJ2-5, with D perhaps being TRBD1 or TRBD2 (5 bases each). The V gene lost 5 bases and the J gene lost 2 bases, with 15 bases spanning the gap. The germline V gene has CDR1 SEHNR and CDR2 FQNEAQ (reference sequence). CDR3 length: 15 residues. The CDR3: CASSLGESPQETQYF. CDR3 bases: TGTGCCAGCAGCCTAGGGGAGTCGCCGCAAGAGACCCAGTACTTC.